The rows below give T cell receptor beta chains drawn from one sample of a study of CD8 T cells in ankylosing spondylitis. One entry per CDR3 protein, called by TCRdb with MiXCR from the 5' RACE reads. The sample has around 340,000 distinct CDR3 sequences, roughly 14% seen once. Sample: blood, either unsorted or a sorted T cell fraction (not recorded which). Receptors were obtained from a male donor with ankylosing spondylitis or in good health (not recorded which). Both conserved end residues are part of each CDR3. D genes are given only for firm matches. Rows give clone size only sometimes, using once, few, many, or a class for an expanded clone.

len	d_gene	abundance	v_gene	j_gene	CDR3aa	CDR3nt
16	-	few	TRBV4-1	TRBJ2-1	CASSHPGGLAIDEQFF	TGCGCCAGCAGCCACCCTGGGGGGCTAGCGATCGATGAGCAGTTCTTC
17	-	once	TRBV20-1	TRBJ1-1	CSARKSQGSHMNTEAFF	TGCAGTGCTAGAAAAAGCCAGGGGAGCCACATGAACACTGAAGCTTTCTTT
14	-	-	TRBV5-1	TRBJ1-1	CASSSANRNTEAFF	TGCGCCAGCAGTTCCGCCAACCGGAACACTGAAGCTTTCTTT
18	-	-	TRBV20-1	TRBJ1-2	CSASYWDGHLLTRRGYTF	TGCAGTGCTAGTTATTGGGACGGCCATCTTCTAACCCGGCGGGGCTACACCTTC
16	-	few	TRBV5-1	TRBJ2-3	CASSLATASSTDTQYF	TGCGCCAGCAGCTTGGCGACAGCCTCTAGCACAGATACGCAGTATTTT
18	TRBD1	-	TRBV20-1	TRBJ1-2	CSARPIEGTVLVNYGYTF	TGCAGTGCTAGACCGATAGAGGGGACAGTGCTCGTTAACTATGGCTACACCTTC
13	-	-	TRBV20-1	TRBJ2-1	CSARGRSANEQFF	TGCAGTGCTAGGGGTAGGTCGGCCAATGAGCAGTTCTTC
16	-	-	TRBV4-1	TRBJ1-1	CASSQIVWAPGAEAFF	TGCGCCAGCAGCCAAATTGTATGGGCCCCGGGGGCTGAAGCTTTCTTT
16	-	few	TRBV6-4	TRBJ2-3	CASSDSGTVSTDTQYF	TGTGCCAGCAGTGACTCGGGGACTGTTAGCACAGATACGCAGTATTTT
13	-	-	TRBV4-1	TRBJ2-3	CASSQGFTDTQYF	TGCGCCAGCAGCCAGGGATTTACAGATACGCAGTATTTT
15	TRBD2	many	TRBV3-1	TRBJ2-2	CASSQLAGGTGELFF	TGTGCCAGCAGTCAACTAGCGGGGGGCACCGGGGAGCTGTTTTTT
12	TRBD1	few	TRBV20-1	TRBJ2-7	CSARTGAYEQYF	TGCAGTGCTCGGACAGGGGCCTACGAGCAGTACTTC
11	TRBD1	few	TRBV29-1	TRBJ2-7	CSALTGIEQYF	TGCAGCGCCCTGACAGGGATCGAGCAGTACTTC
16	TRBD1	-	TRBV12-3/TRBV12-4	TRBJ2-7	CASSLSGTGGIHEQYF	TGTGCCAGCAGTCTCTCCGGGACAGGGGGTATCCACGAGCAGTACTTC
16	-	few	TRBV11-3	TRBJ2-1	CASSLYGDMSYNEQFF	TGTGCCAGCAGCTTATACGGGGATATGTCCTACAATGAGCAGTTCTTC
14	-	-	TRBV7-9	TRBJ2-7	CASSFTASSYEQYF	TGTGCCAGCAGCTTTACAGCCAGCTCCTACGAGCAGTACTTC
14	-	-	TRBV12-5	TRBJ1-5	CASGRDGSNQPQHF	TGTGCTAGTGGACGAGACGGTAGCAATCAGCCCCAGCATTTT
17	TRBD2	few	TRBV30	TRBJ2-1	CACNELAGLSSYNEQFF	TGTGCCTGTAACGAGCTAGCGGGGTTAAGCTCCTACAATGAGCAGTTCTTC
14	-	few	TRBV9	TRBJ1-2	CASSVVRSEDGYTF	TGTGCCAGCAGCGTAGTGAGGTCGGAGGATGGCTACACCTTC
14	-	-	TRBV15	TRBJ1-2	CATSRESGSYGYTF	TGTGCCACCAGCAGAGAGTCAGGAAGCTATGGCTACACCTTC
14	-	-	TRBV4-1	TRBJ1-2	CASSQVGGGYGYTF	TGCGCCAGCAGCCAAGTGGGCGGGGGCTATGGCTACACCTTC
12	-	few	TRBV5-8	TRBJ1-5	CASSLTGQPQHF	TGTGCCAGCAGCTTGACGGGCCAGCCCCAGCATTTT
15	TRBD2	-	TRBV11-2	TRBJ2-7	CASSSRLAGVYEQYF	TGTGCCAGCAGCTCCAGACTAGCGGGAGTCTACGAGCAGTACTTC
13	-	few	TRBV12-3/TRBV12-4	TRBJ1-6	CASSTGRNSPLHF	TGTGCCAGTAGTACAGGGCGGAATTCACCCCTCCACTTT
17	-	few	TRBV6-1	TRBJ2-2	CASSPKVRYANTGELFF	TGTGCCAGCAGCCCCAAGGTTCGATACGCGAACACCGGGGAGCTGTTTTTT
17	TRBD1	many	TRBV27	TRBJ2-7	CASSLLGMGTATYEQYF	TGTGCCAGCAGTTTACTGGGTATGGGGACAGCTACCTACGAGCAGTACTTC
14	-	-	TRBV29-1	TRBJ2-5	CSVGPVPRGETQYF	TGCAGCGTTGGTCCAGTTCCTAGAGGAGAGACCCAGTACTTC
15	-	-	TRBV27	TRBJ2-7	CASSLFQGGIYEQYF	TGTGCCAGCAGTTTATTTCAGGGGGGAATCTACGAGCAGTACTTC
17	-	-	TRBV14	TRBJ2-1	CASSQDRVTPFLNEQFF	TGTGCCAGCAGCCAAGACAGGGTTACCCCCTTTCTCAATGAGCAGTTCTTC
14	-	-	TRBV28	TRBJ2-3	CASSLLELTDTQYF	TGTGCCAGCAGTTTATTGGAGCTTACAGATACGCAGTATTTT
12	-	-	TRBV10-3	TRBJ2-2	CAMGTSAGELFF	TGTGCCATGGGGACTTCCGCCGGGGAGCTGTTTTTT
17	-	-	TRBV12-3/TRBV12-4	TRBJ2-5	CASSLQADIYYQETQYF	TGTGCCAGCAGTTTACAAGCGGACATCTACTACCAAGAGACCCAGTACTTC
15	-	few	TRBV18	TRBJ2-7	CASSPPIGSTYEQYF	TGTGCCAGCTCACCTCCTATCGGGAGTACCTACGAGCAGTACTTC